A single T cell receptor beta chain is shown here with its context. This clone has only a few counts. Its antigen is not yet known. Base-call qualities are not available, and no considerably larger clone is one nucleotide away. The cohort was made up of about 610 healthy bone marrow donors. At the time of sampling, all cohort members were nominally healthy, though unrecorded immune exposures were likely present. The donor tested CMV seronegative, placing the donor among the roughly 350 seronegative members of the cohort. Every donor gave a peripheral blood sample, and the peripheral blood mononuclear cells from that sample were used for TCR beta sequencing. The Qiagen DNeasy Blood Extraction Kit was used to extract genomic DNA from the blood cell samples. The sample originates from a study of cytomegalovirus exposure and HLA in healthy donors (dated by TCRdb to 2016 to 2017). Turning to the overall study: An earlier analysis of a few hundred of the donors reported 250 to 350 Gb of sequence data and 95 million to 130 million unique TCR beta sequences obtained from about 180 million T cells. An early release that covered approximately 600 HLA-typed donors contained around 300 gigabases of sequencing data and about 93 million unique TCR sequences. Among some 400 genotyped donors of the cohort, an average of about 220,000 unique TCR beta nucleotide sequences was sequenced per donor, of which roughly 17% were non-productive. Every discovery cohort repertoire had been produced on one sequencing platform. Class I and class II HLA loci were covered by the typing at four-digit resolution. The aim of the study was to test whether cataloging public T cell receptors could identify signatures of past pathogen exposure. Typing coverage differed by locus: A, B, C, DRB1 and DQB1 were typed in roughly 629-630 donors, DQA1 in about 500, DPA1 in around 610, and DPB1 in just under 490. The study combined high-throughput TCR immunosequencing, statistical association of individual TCRs with disease status, and machine learning to predict cytomegalovirus infection status. In an earlier analysis of roughly 580 of the donors, high-throughput TCR beta sequencing was used to judge whether each TCR beta V gene segment behaved as functional or pseudogenic. In the later analysis, no new phenotypic data were used to find candidate immune exposures; instead, reliance was placed on TCR beta sequences and their occurrence across donors. A later analysis re-examined previously published TCR beta repertoires from just over 650 donors and added high-resolution HLA genotyping to investigate patterns of TCR occurrence. Genome-wide SNP genotypes for about 65% of the roughly 700 donors were used in a later genetic analysis, which treated that subset as a discovery cohort. Of the 300 to 450 genotyped donors, 81% were placed in the genetic ancestry cluster associated with self-reported Caucasian donors. The T cell repertoires of 666 subjects were profiled by immunosequencing and related to cytomegalovirus serostatus. Donor age, sex, ethnicity and CMV serostatus were collected together with the repertoire data. A separate validation cohort of about 110 different subjects was used in addition to the roughly 620-subject first cohort. Roughly five DR-DQ haplotypes were handled as single units for association and clustering, since linkage in the cohort was strong.

The receptor library was made with the immunoSEQ multiplex PCR assay. A mixture of 60 forward primers for TCR Vbeta segments and 13 reverse primers for TCR Jbeta segments was used in the multiplex PCR. The CDR3 region of rearranged TCR beta genes was amplified from genomic DNA by a multiplex PCR assay. On the Illumina HiSeq System, the amplified TCR beta libraries were sequenced as 87-base-pair reads. The study's own analysis went as follows. In a later analysis, tens of millions of unique TCR beta chains were counted across the 690 or so repertoires, and some 10 million of these chains were shared by at least two donors. A nearest-neighbor algorithm error-corrected the raw reads and collapsed the reads into unique sequences, merging closely related sequences to remove PCR and sequencing errors. V, D and J gene segments were assigned by aligning CDR3 sequences to IMGT reference sequences. For a sequence to be retained, a match of at least six nucleotides to both a V gene segment and a J gene segment was required. Rearrangements were called productive when the CDR3 lacked stop codons and stayed in frame with V and J; all others were non-productive. CDR3 was defined according to IMGT convention as the region running from the second conserved V-encoded cysteine to the conserved J-encoded phenylalanine. Sequences without an unambiguous match to a single V gene segment were excluded from the earlier analysis of almost 600 of the donors. In an earlier analysis of a few hundred of the donors, V segments were called functional above 56.7% productive rearrangements and were called segregating when the between-donor standard deviation exceeded 5%. A statistical classification framework was built for diagnosing cytomegalovirus status from the catalog of TCR beta chain sequences. In a later analysis, TCR nucleotide sequences were compared against IMGT/GENE-DB human TR gene sequences so that V and J genes could be assigned. Using the TCRdist pipeline, a later analysis assigned CDR3 sequences along with most-parsimonious VDJ recombination scenarios. In a later analysis, each TCR beta chain was defined by its CDR3 amino acid sequence together with its V-gene family, and reads lacking a unique V-gene family were excluded. A later analysis removed over 500 highly shared, low-generation-probability nucleotide sequences to deal with suspected cross-contamination and a sequencing artifact. A later analysis calculated a clonal expansion index for each public chain from normalized within-repertoire ranks of inferred template counts. In a later analysis, generation probabilities were computed using a VDJ recombination model fitted to out-of-frame rearrangements, and the results were checked against IGoR. A later analysis scored TCR-TCR, TCR-HLA and TCR-CMV co-occurrence with hypergeometric tests, applying a repertoire-size bias correction to TCR pairs. A later analysis estimated false discovery rates by permuting HLA or CMV assignments 20 times. In a later analysis, co-occurring TCRs were grouped with DBSCAN, and TCRdist sequence similarity was added when clustering was performed within HLA-allele-positive subsets. Co-occurrence clustering excluded repertoires with fewer than 30,000 or more than 120,000 public chains, plus five with anomalous nucleotide sharing. The table comes from immuneACCESS by way of TCRdb, which keeps in-frame sequences with V and J called. Part of the clones is missing from these tables; in studies checked, under half for an unresolved V gene and the rest for unknown reasons. V, J and clone size are taken as reported in that table, and D and trimming were inferred from the DNA itself. The sample yields around 180,000 clones; around 81% were counted once. Approximately 1.8% of the sample goes to the ten largest clones.

CDR1 MNHEY and CDR2 SMNVEV are derived from the germline V gene (reference sequence). From the cysteine up to the phenylalanine, the CDR3 has a length of 16 residues. Of the read, only the CDR3 DNA is kept; its 48 bases are in frame from base 1. V sheds 6 bases and J sheds 3 bases, leaving 21 bases between their ends. Broad study findings and their caveats: Strong co-occurrence of HLA alleles, especially DR and DQ, made assigning TCR associations to individual alleles difficult. An association between a missense DCLRE1C variant and V-gene and J-gene trimming of TCR beta chains was found in a later genetic analysis and replicated in an independent cohort. The study listed 164 TCR beta chains as associated with cytomegalovirus. For the cohort, immune exposure information was limited to CMV serostatus. The authors suggested that the approach could potentially be extended to other disease states and immunological phenotypes. A further reported finding was that TCR beta sequences accurately predicted the HLA-A and HLA-B alleles for most subjects in the first cohort. Because the 87-base-pair reads could not distinguish some IMGT-functional V segments, including TRBV6-2 and TRBV6-3, those segments were excluded. Most TCR sequences were observed very rarely across donors, whereas some public TCRs were present in many individuals. The classifier was reported to diagnose cytomegalovirus status with high specificity and sensitivity in both the original and validation cohorts. In a later analysis, several top co-occurrence clusters were reported to appear linked to parvovirus B19, influenza, CMV and Epstein-Barr virus. Linkage disequilibrium might explain the correlated functional status among segregating V segments, but an unknown experimental factor could not be ruled out. A later analysis found that TCR association rates varied across HLA loci, with DRB1 alleles showing the most associated TCRs and HLA-C alleles the fewest. A later genetic analysis reported fewer N-insertions in productive TCRs among donors in an Asian-associated ancestry cluster than the roughly 700-donor mean. Because counts were too low, about 18 rarely observed V segments, including chromosome 9 orphons, were excluded from the earlier analysis of some 590 of the donors. At a false discovery rate of 0.05, a later analysis linked some 18,000 TCR beta sequences to specific HLA alleles. According to a later analysis, most CMV-associated TCR beta chains appeared to be HLA-restricted, and the HLA associations seemed to be driven largely by CMV exposure. A cluster of highly shared sequence variants was judged likely to be a technical artifact of the sequencing pipeline. Because some donors lacked HLA typing at each locus, the association tests relied only on the typed subset. In vitro tests confirmed that a few of the cytomegalovirus-associated TCR beta chains recognize cytomegalovirus antigens. This cohort had only TCR beta chains sequenced, and the lack of alpha or paired-chain data limited which features could be detected. In an earlier analysis of 587 of the donors, most TCR beta V segments were observed in productive rearrangements about 87% or about 30% of the time, broadly matching IMGT annotations. Presence/absence analyses assumed roughly uniform sequencing depth across donors, an assumption that may not hold. In a later analysis, HLA-associated TCR beta chains were found to be more clonally expanded and to have lower generation probabilities than equally common non-associated chains.

This clonotype was sampled from a man aged 18 to 29 in good health and CMV-seronegative. The receptor chain draws on TRBV27 and TRBJ2-7; 6 matching bases give a weak D call of TRBD2. The material sequenced was PBMCs. The sequenced DNA is TGTGCCAGCAGACGAGAATCTAGCGTTATCAACTACGAGCAGTACTTC. The encoded protein is CASRRESSVINYEQYF.